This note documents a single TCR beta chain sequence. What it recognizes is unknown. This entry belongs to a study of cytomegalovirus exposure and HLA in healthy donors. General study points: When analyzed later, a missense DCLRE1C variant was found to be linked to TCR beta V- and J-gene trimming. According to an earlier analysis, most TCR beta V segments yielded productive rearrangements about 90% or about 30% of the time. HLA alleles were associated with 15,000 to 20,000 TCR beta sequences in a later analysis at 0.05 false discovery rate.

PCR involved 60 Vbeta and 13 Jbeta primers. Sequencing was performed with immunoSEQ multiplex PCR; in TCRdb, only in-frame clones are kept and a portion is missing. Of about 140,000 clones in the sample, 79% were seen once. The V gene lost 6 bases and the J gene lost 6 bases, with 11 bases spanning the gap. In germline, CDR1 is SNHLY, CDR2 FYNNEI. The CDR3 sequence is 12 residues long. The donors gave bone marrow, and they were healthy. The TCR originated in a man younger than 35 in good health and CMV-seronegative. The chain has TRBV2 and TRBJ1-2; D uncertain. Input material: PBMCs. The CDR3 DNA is TGTGCCAGCAGGGTGGACTCTAATGGCTACACCTTC. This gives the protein CASRVDSNGYTF.